This T cell receptor (beta chain) derives from a study of cytomegalovirus exposure and HLA in healthy donors. In regard to this clone: The antigen is not known.

Study outcomes and limitations: Several of the most significant clusters were apparently associated with common viral pathogens in a later analysis. The study recorded 160 or so TCR beta chains that were cytomegalovirus-associated.

The PCR had 60 Vbeta and 13 Jbeta primers. Data came from immunoSEQ multiplex PCR; TCRdb stores just in-frame clones and leaves some out. The sample consists of about 180,000 clones, approximately 84% of them appearing once. V gave up 0 bases and J gave up 1 base, with 16 bases separating them. The CDR3 sequence is 18 residues long. Germline-derived CDR1 and CDR2 are SGHAT and FQNNGV. The sequence was collected from a girl under 18 in good health and CMV-seropositive. Material for sequencing was PBMCs. The chain has TRBV11-2 and TRBJ2-1; possibly TRBD2 for D (5 bases). For the CDR3, the DNA is TGTGCCAGCAGCTTAGAATTGGCGGGCCCCAGGTCCTACAATGAGCAGTTCTTC. Residues: CASSLELAGPRSYNEQFF.